This TCR beta chain is drawn from a study of CD8+CD57+ T cells in acquired aplastic anemia. Whole-study context: Yields of DNA that came from sorted CD4+ and CD8+ cells averaged about 3.3 ug.

This clonotype was observed once. Its antigen is still unknown. Germline loops: CDR1 SEHNR, CDR2 FQNEAQ (reference sequence). V was cut by 8 bases and J by 0 bases, with 16 bases left in between. The CDR3 is 15 amino acids. General study points: The CD8+ Simpson's diversity of patients and controls was not significantly different.

Previously, flow cytometry had revealed CD8+CD57+ cell expansion in the patients chosen for sequencing. TCR beta VDJ combinations and CDR3 sequences were profiled from genomic DNA. TCRdb analysed the reads with MiXCR anew, one entry per CDR3 protein. The sample holds around 200,000 distinct CDR3 sequences, roughly half seen once. The chain couples TRBV7-9 to TRBJ1-1, with a tentative D call TRBD1 (6 bases). The TCR comes from a human donor with aplastic anemia. Sequenced: sorted CD4+, CD8+, or CD8+CD57+ T cells (not recorded which) from PBMCs. This CDR3 is CASGGQGDMNTEAFF. CDR3 sequence (DNA): TGTGCCAGCGGGGGCCAGGGCGATATGAACACTGAAGCTTTCTTT.